This T cell receptor beta chain was captured by sequencing in a study of T-cell memory formation after mild COVID-19. The study's findings and limits: CD4+ contracting clones were found mainly in CM and EM, and CD8+ ones in EMRA.

There are many counts of this clonotype. Its antigen is as yet unknown. This CDR3 spans 16 amino acids. The ends were cut back, 5 bases at V and 2 bases at J, with 16 bases in the middle. The germline V gene encodes CDR1 DFQATT and CDR2 SNEGSKA (reference sequence). 5'RACE with constant-segment primers yielded barcoded, UMI-tagged TCR alpha and TCR beta cDNA libraries. TCRdb re-called the 5' RACE reads through MiXCR, storing one row per CDR3 protein. The sample holds about 400,000 distinct CDR3 sequences, more than 15% seen once. The source of this sequence is a man in his late teens or twenties who had mild COVID-19 (a few samples of this study predate the infection). Cell type and time point are not known. The chain uses TRBV20-1 and TRBJ2-6; no clear D. Sequenced sample: PBMCs or a T cell subset sorted from them (not recorded which). The CDR3 DNA follows: TGCAGTGCTTCTCCACCGGGTCTCACTGGGGCCAACGTCCTGACTTTC. It is translated as CSASPPGLTGANVLTF.